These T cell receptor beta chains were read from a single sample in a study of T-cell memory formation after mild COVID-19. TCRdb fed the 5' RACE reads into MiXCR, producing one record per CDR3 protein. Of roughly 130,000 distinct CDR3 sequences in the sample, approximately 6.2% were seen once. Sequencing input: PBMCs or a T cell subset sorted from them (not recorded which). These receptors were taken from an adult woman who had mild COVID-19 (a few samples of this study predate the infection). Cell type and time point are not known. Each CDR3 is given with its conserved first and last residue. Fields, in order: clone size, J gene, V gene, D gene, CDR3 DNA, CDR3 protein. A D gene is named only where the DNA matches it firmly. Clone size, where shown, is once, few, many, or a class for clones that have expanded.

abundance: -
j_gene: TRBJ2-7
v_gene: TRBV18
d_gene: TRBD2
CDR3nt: TGTGCCAGCTCACCACTCTCCGGGGGGAACTCCTACGAGCAGTACTTC
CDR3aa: CASSPLSGGNSYEQYF

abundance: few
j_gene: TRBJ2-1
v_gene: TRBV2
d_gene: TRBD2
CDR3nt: TGTGCCAGCAGTCCTCGGACTAGCGGGGGGCGGGAGCAGTTCTTC
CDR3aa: CASSPRTSGGREQFF

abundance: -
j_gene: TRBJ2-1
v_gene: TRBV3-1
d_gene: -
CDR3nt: TGTGCCAGCAGCCAGCAGGTTTGGCCCCCTTCCAATGAGCAGTTCTTC
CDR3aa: CASSQQVWPPSNEQFF

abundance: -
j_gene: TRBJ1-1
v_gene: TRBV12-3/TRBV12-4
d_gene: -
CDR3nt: TGTGCCAGCAGTTTAAGAGGGATTTCCACTGAAGCTTTCTTT
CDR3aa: CASSLRGISTEAFF

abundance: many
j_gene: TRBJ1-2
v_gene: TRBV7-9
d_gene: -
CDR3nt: TGTGCCAGCAGCTTAGACCCCTCCGGCTACACCTTC
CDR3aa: CASSLDPSGYTF

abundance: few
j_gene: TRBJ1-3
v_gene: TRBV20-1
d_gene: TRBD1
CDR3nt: TGCAGTGCTAGAGATCTGAGGGGGCAAGGAAACACCATATATTTT
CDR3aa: CSARDLRGQGNTIYF

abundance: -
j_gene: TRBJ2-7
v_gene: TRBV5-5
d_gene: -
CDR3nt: TGTGCCAGCAGCCCTGTCGACGAAGCCTACGAGCAGTACTTC
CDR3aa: CASSPVDEAYEQYF

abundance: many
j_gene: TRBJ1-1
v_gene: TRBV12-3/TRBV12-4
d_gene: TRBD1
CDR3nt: TGTGCCAGCATTTCCCGGACAGGGTCGGCTTTCTTT
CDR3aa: CASISRTGSAFF

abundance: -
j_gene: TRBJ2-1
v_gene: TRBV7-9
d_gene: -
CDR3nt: TGTGCCAGCAGCAACCAGATTTGGCAGCGGAATGAGCAGTTCTTC
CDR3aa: CASSNQIWQRNEQFF

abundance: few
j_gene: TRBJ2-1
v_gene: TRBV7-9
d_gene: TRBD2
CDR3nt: TGTGCCAGCAGCTTAGTGCTAGCGGGGCCGAATTACAATGAGCAGTTCTTC
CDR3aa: CASSLVLAGPNYNEQFF

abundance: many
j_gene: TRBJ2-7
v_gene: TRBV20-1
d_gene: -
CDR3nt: TGCAGTGCTAGAGATCCTACTAGGTCCTTGGACGAGCAGTACTTC
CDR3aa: CSARDPTRSLDEQYF

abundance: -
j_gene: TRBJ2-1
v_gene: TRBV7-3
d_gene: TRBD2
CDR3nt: TGTGCCAGCAGCTTCGCCGGGACTAGCGGATCCTACAATGAGCAGTTCTTC
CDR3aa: CASSFAGTSGSYNEQFF

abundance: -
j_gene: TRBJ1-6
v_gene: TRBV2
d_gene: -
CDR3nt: TGTGCCAGCAGTGTGAACCGAGGGGACTCAGGTTCACCCCTCCACTTT
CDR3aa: CASSVNRGDSGSPLHF

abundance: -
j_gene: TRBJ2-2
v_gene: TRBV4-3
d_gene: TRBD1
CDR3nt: TGCGCCAGCAGCCAGACACAGGGGATTTACACCGGGGAGCTGTTTTTT
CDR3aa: CASSQTQGIYTGELFF

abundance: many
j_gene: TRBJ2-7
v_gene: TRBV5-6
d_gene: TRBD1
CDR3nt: TGTGCCAGCAGCTCGAACAGGGGCCACGAGCAGTACTTC
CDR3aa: CASSSNRGHEQYF

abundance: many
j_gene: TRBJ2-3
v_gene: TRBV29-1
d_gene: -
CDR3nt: TGCAGCGTTGAAGTGCACGCAGATACGCAGTATTTT
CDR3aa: CSVEVHADTQYF

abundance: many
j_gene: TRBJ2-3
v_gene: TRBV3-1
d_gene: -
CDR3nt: TGTGCCAGCAGCCAAGGGCCTCTCACAGATACGCAGTATTTT
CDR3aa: CASSQGPLTDTQYF

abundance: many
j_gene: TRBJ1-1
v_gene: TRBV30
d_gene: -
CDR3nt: TGTGCCTGGGGGTCCCGCGTCTCGGTCCGGAACACTGAAGCTTTCTTT
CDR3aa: CAWGSRVSVRNTEAFF

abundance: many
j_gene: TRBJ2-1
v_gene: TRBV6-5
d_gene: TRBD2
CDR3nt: TGTGCCAGCAGTGTCCTAGCGGGGGGATACAATGAGCAGTTCTTC
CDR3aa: CASSVLAGGYNEQFF

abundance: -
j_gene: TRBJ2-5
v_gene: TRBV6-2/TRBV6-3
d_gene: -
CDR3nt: TGTGCCAGCAGTCTAGGACACTCGAATCAAGAGACCCAGTACTTC
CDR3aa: CASSLGHSNQETQYF

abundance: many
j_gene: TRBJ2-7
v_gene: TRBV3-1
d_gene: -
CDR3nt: TGTGCCAGCAGCCAAGCCCCCATAGGCGGACCGTACGAGCAGTACTTC
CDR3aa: CASSQAPIGGPYEQYF

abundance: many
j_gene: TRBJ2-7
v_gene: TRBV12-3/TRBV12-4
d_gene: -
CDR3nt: TGTGCCAGCAGTACAAACTACCGGGACCGCCCCTACGAGCAGTACTTC
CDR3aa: CASSTNYRDRPYEQYF

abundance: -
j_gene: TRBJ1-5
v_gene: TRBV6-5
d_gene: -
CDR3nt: TGTGCCAGCAGTCCCCGGGATCTAAATAGCAATCATCCCCAGCATTTT
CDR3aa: CASSPRDLNSNHPQHF

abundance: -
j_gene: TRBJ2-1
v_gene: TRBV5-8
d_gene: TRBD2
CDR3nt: TGTGCCAGCAGCCGGGGACTAGCGGGACTGATCTCCTACAATGAGCAGTTCTTC
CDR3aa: CASSRGLAGLISYNEQFF

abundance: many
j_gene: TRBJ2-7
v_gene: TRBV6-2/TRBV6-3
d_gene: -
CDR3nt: TGTGCCAGCATCCCCCGGGGCCTCATCCACGAGCAGTACTTC
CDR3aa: CASIPRGLIHEQYF

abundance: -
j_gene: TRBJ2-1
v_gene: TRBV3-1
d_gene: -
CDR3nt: TGTGCCAGCAGCCAACGAGGGGGGAAAAGTGAGCAGTTCTTC
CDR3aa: CASSQRGGKSEQFF

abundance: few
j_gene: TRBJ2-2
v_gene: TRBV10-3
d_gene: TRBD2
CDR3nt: TGTGCCATCAGTGAGTCGATACCCCGGGAGGCGAACACCGGGGAGCTGTTTTTT
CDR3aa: CAISESIPREANTGELFF

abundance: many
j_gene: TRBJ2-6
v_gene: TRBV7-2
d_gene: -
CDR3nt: TGTGCCAGCAGCTTAGGGGGACAACCTGGGGCCAACGTCCTGACTTTC
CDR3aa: CASSLGGQPGANVLTF

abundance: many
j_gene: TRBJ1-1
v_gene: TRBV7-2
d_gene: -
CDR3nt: TGTGCCAGCAGCTCGCTGCACCAGCGGACTGAAGCTTTCTTT
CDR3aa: CASSSLHQRTEAFF

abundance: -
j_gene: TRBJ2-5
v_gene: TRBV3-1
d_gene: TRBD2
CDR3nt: TGTGCCAGCAGCCAAGTCCTAGCGGGGTTGCAAGAGACCCAGTACTTC
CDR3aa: CASSQVLAGLQETQYF

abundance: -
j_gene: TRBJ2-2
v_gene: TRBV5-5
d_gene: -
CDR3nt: TGTGCCAGCAGCTTGCAGGGGCCCACCGTGGAGCTGTTTTTT
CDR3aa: CASSLQGPTVELFF

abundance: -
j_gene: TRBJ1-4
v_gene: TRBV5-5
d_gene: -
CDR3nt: TGTGCCAGCAGCCATGACCCGGGGGCTAATGAAAAACTGTTTTTT
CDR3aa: CASSHDPGANEKLFF

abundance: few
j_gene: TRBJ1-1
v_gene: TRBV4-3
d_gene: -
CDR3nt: TGCGCCAGCAGCCAGGTCGGGCAGGGGAACACTGAAGCTTTCTTT
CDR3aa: CASSQVGQGNTEAFF

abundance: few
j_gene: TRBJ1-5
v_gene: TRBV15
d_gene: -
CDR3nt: TGTGCCACCAGCAGAGATCTTGGCAGGGCGAGCAATCAGCCCCAGCATTTT
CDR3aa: CATSRDLGRASNQPQHF

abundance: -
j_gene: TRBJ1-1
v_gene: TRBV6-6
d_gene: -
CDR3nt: TGTGCCAGCAGTTACTCGACTCCGGCTGAAGCTTTCTTT
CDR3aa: CASSYSTPAEAFF

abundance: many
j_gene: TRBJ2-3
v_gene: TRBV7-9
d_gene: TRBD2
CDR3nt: TGTGCCAGCAGCCCGCCACTAGCGGGGACAGATACGCAGTATTTT
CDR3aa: CASSPPLAGTDTQYF

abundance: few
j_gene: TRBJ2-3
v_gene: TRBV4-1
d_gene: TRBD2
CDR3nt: TGCGCCAGCAGCCAAGATCCGGCGGGGGGGCAGTATTTT
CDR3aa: CASSQDPAGGQYF

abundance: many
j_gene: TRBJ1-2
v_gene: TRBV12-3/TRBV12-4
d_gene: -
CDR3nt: TGTGCCAGCAGCCCTCTGGGGGATTGGTATGGCTACACCTTC
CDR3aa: CASSPLGDWYGYTF

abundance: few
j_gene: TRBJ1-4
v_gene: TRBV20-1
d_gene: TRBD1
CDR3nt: TGCAGTGCTCCTCGGACAGGACCCAATGAAAAACTGTTTTTT
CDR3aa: CSAPRTGPNEKLFF

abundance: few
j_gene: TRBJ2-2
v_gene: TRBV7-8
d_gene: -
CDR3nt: TGTGCCAGCAGCTTCGGACGACTCCTTATCGGGGAGCTGTTTTTT
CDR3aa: CASSFGRLLIGELFF

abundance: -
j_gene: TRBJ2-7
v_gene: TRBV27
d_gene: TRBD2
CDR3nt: TGTGCCAGCAGTTTGAGGGGACTAAACTACGAGCAGTACTTC
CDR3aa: CASSLRGLNYEQYF

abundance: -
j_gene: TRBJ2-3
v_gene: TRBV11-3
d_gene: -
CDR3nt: TGTGCCAGCAGCTTATATGGGGGGACAGATACGCAGTATTTT
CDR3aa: CASSLYGGTDTQYF

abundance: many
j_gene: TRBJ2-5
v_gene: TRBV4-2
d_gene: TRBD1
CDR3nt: TGTGCCAGCAGCCAAGACCTCGGACAGGCGGAAGAGACCCAGTACTTC
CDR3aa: CASSQDLGQAEETQYF

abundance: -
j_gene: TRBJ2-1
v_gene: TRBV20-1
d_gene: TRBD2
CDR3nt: TGCAGTGCTAGAGCTAGCGGGAGGGCCCAGAATGAGCAGTTCTTC
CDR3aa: CSARASGRAQNEQFF

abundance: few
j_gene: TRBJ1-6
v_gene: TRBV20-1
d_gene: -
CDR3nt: TGCAGTGCTAGAGATGCTTCCGGACCGTATTCACCCCTCCACTTT
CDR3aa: CSARDASGPYSPLHF

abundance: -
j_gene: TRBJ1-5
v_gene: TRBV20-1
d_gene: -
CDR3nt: TGCAGTGCTAGCACCTCCCCGATACAGGGAAGTCTTAGCAATCAGCCCCAGCATTTT
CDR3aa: CSASTSPIQGSLSNQPQHF

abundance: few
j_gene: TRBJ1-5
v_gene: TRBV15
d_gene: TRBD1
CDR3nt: TGTGCCACCAGCAGAGATTGGGACAGCGACGGACTTGGCAATCAGCCCCAGCATTTT
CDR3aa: CATSRDWDSDGLGNQPQHF

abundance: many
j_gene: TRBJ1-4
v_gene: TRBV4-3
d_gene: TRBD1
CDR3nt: TGCGCCAGCAGCCAAGGTCATAAGGGGGCGAAAAAACTGTTTTTT
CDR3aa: CASSQGHKGAKKLFF

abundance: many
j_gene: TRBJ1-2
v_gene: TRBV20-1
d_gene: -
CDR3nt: TGCAGTGCTAGAGATTCGACAGGAGGGAGCTATGGCTACACCTTC
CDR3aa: CSARDSTGGSYGYTF

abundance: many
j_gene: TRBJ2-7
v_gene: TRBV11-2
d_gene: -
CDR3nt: TGTGCCAGCAGCCGGGGGACCTACGAGCAGTACTTC
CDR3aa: CASSRGTYEQYF

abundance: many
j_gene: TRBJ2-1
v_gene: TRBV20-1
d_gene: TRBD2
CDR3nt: TGCAGTGCTAGAGGCGGGAGCGGGAGGGCGCTCAATGAGCAGTTCTTC
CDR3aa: CSARGGSGRALNEQFF

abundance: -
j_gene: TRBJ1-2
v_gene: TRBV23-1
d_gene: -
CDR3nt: TGCGCCAGCAGTCTCCCGAGACCGATGGGAGGCTACACCTTC
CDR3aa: CASSLPRPMGGYTF

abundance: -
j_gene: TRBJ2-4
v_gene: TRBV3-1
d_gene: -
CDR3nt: TGTGCCAGCAGCCTAGGGACTCCTCGACCTTTAGCCAAAAACATTCAGTACTTC
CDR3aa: CASSLGTPRPLAKNIQYF

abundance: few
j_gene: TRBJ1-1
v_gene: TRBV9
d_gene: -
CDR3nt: TGTGCCAGCAGCGTTGGAAGGCTGAACACTGAAGCTTTCTTT
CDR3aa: CASSVGRLNTEAFF

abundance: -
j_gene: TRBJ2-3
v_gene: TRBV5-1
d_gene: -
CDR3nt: TGCGCCAGCAGCTCATTAGCGGAAAGCACAGATACGCAGTATTTT
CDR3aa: CASSSLAESTDTQYF

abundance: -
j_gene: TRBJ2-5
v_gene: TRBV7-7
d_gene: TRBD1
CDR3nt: TGTGCCAGCAGCTTAGGGACAGGGGGCAAAGAGACCCAGTACTTC
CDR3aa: CASSLGTGGKETQYF

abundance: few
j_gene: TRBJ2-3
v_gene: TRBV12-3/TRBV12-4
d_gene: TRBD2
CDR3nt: TGTGCCAGCAGTTCTACTAGCGGGAGGGCCTGGACGCAGTATTTT
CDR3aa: CASSSTSGRAWTQYF

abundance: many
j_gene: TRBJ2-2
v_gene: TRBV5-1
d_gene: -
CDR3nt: TGCGCCAGCAGCCCCCGGACAACCGGGGAGCTGTTTTTT
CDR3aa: CASSPRTTGELFF

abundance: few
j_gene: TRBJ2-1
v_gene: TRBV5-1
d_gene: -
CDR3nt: TGCGCCAGCAGCAAAGGACAGCCCTCCTACAATGAGCAGTTCTTC
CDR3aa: CASSKGQPSYNEQFF